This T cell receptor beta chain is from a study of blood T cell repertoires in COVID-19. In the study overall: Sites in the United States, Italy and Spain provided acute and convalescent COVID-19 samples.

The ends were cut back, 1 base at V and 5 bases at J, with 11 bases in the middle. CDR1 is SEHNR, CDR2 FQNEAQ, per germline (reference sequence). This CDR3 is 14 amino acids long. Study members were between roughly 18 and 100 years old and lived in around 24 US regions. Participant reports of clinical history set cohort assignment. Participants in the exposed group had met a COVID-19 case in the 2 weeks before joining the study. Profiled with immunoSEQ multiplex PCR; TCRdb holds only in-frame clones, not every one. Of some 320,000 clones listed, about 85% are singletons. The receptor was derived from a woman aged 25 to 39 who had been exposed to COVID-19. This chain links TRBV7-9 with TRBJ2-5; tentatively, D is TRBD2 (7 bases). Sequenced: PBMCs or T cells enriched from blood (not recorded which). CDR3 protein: CASSLGRGGETQYF. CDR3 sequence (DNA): TGTGCCAGCAGCTTAGGCAGGGGAGGGGAGACCCAGTACTTC.